This T cell receptor beta chain was captured in a study of molecular identifiers for immune sequencing clone quantification. About the study: Four of five RNA aliquots from around 18,000 or 91,000 naive CD8 T cells were sequenced. General study findings and limits: Beyond 20 RNA copies, clones held over 98% of effector molecules, compared with under 1% in naive cells.

As concerns this clonotype: Its specificity is unknown. This may be a read error, as it is one base from a much larger clone.

From the PCR reads, TCRdb called clonotypes with MiXCR, one entry per CDR3 protein. The sample shows just over 40,000 distinct CDR3 sequences, approximately 25% of them seen only once. The length of the CDR3 is 19 residues. Germline-derived CDR1 and CDR2 are SGHRS and YFSETQ. As CD8+CD4-CCR7+CD45RA+ cells, naive CD8 T cells were sorted. The genes are TRBV5-1 and TRBJ2-2, with a weak D call TRBD2 (6 bases). The sequence came from a human donor in good health. Some libraries in this study had Jurkat cell RNA spiked in. Sequenced material: naive CD8+ T cells from blood, with Jurkat cell RNA spiked in. Stated subset: FACS-sorted CD8+CD4-CCR7+CD45RA+ naive T cells. The CDR3 is CASSLDLPYSGPNTGELLF. The CDR3 nucleotides read TGCGCCAGCAGCTTGGATCTCCCTTATAGCGGACCGAACACCGGGGAGCTGCTTTTT.